This T cell receptor (beta chain) was sequenced for a study of control samples from healthy donors and cancer patients. The CDR3 consists of 12 residues. The ends were cut back, 3 bases at V and 8 bases at J, with 10 bases in the middle. The data were produced by immunoSEQ multiplex PCR, yet TCRdb's version contains in-frame clones alone and is incomplete. Of roughly 20,000 clones in the sample, about 85% were seen once. The receptor was isolated from a woman in her 70s with lung cancer. This rearrangement joins TRBV12-3 or TRBV12-4 to TRBJ1-2, with D perhaps matching TRBD1 (5 bases). The sample consisted of PBMCs. The CDR3 DNA reads as TGTGCCAGCAGTTTGGCAGGGAACGGCTACACCTTC. Translating gives CASSLAGNGYTF.